One sample yielded the 17 T cell receptor beta chains listed below, sequenced in a study of control samples from healthy donors and cancer patients. The assay was immunoSEQ multiplex PCR, and TCRdb's table has in-frame clones only and misses some. The sample consists of about 120,000 clones, approximately 88% of them appearing once. Sequencing was carried out using blood. The source of these receptors is a man between 50 and 59 years old in good health.

Comments on this clone: In the same sample, other DNA sequences code for this CDR3. The chain is built from TRBV24-1 and TRBJ1-1, with TRBD1 as a possible D gene (5 bases). The CDR3 loop spans 15 amino acids. The germline V gene encodes CDR1 KGHDR and CDR2 SFDVKD. V was cut by 5 bases and J by 5 bases, with 17 bases left in between. The chain's CDR3 is CATSVLAGLRTEAFF. The CDR3 nucleotides are TGTGCCACCAGTGTCCTCGCAGGGCTGCGGACTGAAGCTTTCTTT.

The V and J genes are TRBV6-5 and TRBJ2-3; 12 bases fit TRBD2. Losses at the gene ends were 8 bases for V and 4 bases for J; bases not matched to a gene: 7. CDR3 size: 15 residues. Germline V gene lookup returns CDR1 MNHEY and CDR2 SVGAGI. The CDR3 here is CASCPTSGGADTQYF. CDR3 sequence (DNA): TGTGCCAGCTGCCCGACTAGCGGGGGAGCAGATACGCAGTATTTT.

This clone was seen more than once but under ten times. The chain recombines TRBV6-1 with TRBJ1-2; possible D gene TRBD1, 5 bases. V lost 0 bases, J lost 1 base, and 12 bases lay in between. There are 16 residues in the CDR3. The germline CDR1 and CDR2 sequences are MNHNS and SASEGT. The CDR3 loop is CASSEAGVNINYGYTF. For the CDR3, the DNA is TGTGCCAGCAGTGAAGCAGGGGTGAATATTAACTATGGCTACACCTTC.

The chain couples TRBV21-1 to TRBJ2-7; the table's TRBD2 call for D was not verified on the DNA. TRBV21-1 is noted as a pseudogene. The CDR3 runs 17 residues. CDR3 sequence: CASSKGDYAVSSYEQYF. CDR3 nucleotides: TGTGCCAGCAGCAAAGGGGACTACGCGGTGTCTTCCTACGAGCAGTACTTC.

The rearrangement joins TRBV29-1 to TRBJ2-6; D perhaps matches TRBD2 (6 bases). The CDR3 is made up of 15 amino acids. Per germline, CDR1 SQVTM and CDR2 ANQGSEA. V shed 1 base and J shed 0 bases, with 7 bases lying between them. CDR3 DNA: TGCAGCGTTGAAGCCGGGGGCTCTGGGGCCAACGTCCTGACTTTC. Its protein is CSVEAGGSGANVLTF.

The chain couples TRBV5-1 to TRBJ2-3, with 7 positions matching TRBD2. CDR1 and CDR2 (germline): SGHRS, YFSETQ. The CDR3 is 17 amino acids. Losses at the gene ends were 0 bases for V and 1 base for J; bases not matched to a gene: 8. The CDR3 DNA is TGCGCCAGCAGCTTGGGATTATTTGCGGGGGGCACAGATACGCAGTATTTT. Protein sequence: CASSLGLFAGGTDTQYF. The variable domain in full, completed from reference TRBV5-1 and TRBJ2-3, reads KAGVTQTPRYLIKTRGQQVTLSCSPISGHRSVSWYQQTPGQGLQFLFEYFSETQRNKGNFPGRFSGRQFSNSRSEMNVSTLELGDSALYLCASSLGLFAGGTDTQYFGPGTRLTVL.

This clone was found once. The V gene is TRBV15, the J gene TRBJ1-1; TRBD1 matches at 8 bases. Germline lookup yields CDR1 LNHNV and CDR2 YYDKDF (reference sequence). J gave up 4 bases and V 1 base, and 5 bases lay outside the gene matches. The CDR3 covers 15 residues. The CDR3 nucleotides are TGTGCCACCAGCAGAGTTGGCAGGGGGCTCACTGAAGCTTTCTTT. Residues: CATSRVGRGLTEAFF.

The rearrangement uses TRBV5-1 and TRBJ2-7; 9 bases align to TRBD2. Germline values: CDR1 SGHRS, CDR2 YFSETQ. The CDR3 is 16 residues long. Unmatched junction bases numbered 10, after V lost 4 bases and J lost 2 bases. The CDR3 DNA sequence: TGCGCCAGCAGCCCGGGGGCTAGCGGGGCAGCCTACGAGCAGTACTTC. Translation: CASSPGASGAAYEQYF.

About this clone: The junction differs from germline at one of its ends, possibly a read error. The V and J genes are TRBV23-1 and TRBJ2-7; 7 nucleotides align to TRBD1. TRBV23-1 is an ORF, and what it does is uncertain. The CDR3 contains 9 residues. In DNA, the CDR3 is TGCGCCAGGACGGGACAGCAGGGCTTC. Amino acid sequence: CARTGQQGF.

The genes are TRBV6-5 and TRBJ2-7; D unclear. The ends were cut back, 2 bases at V and 9 bases at J, with 8 bases in the middle. CDR1 and CDR2 from the germline V gene are MNHEY and SVGAGI. The CDR3 consists of 11 residues. The chain's CDR3 is CASSYGGWQYF. CDR3 DNA sequence: TGTGCCAGCAGTTACGGCGGCTGGCAGTACTTC.

This chain uses TRBV19 with TRBJ1-2, with TRBD1 matching over 7 bases. CDR1 LNHDA and CDR2 SQIVND come from the germline V gene (reference sequence). Trimming removed 5 bases from V and 4 bases from J; junction bases left unmatched: 10. The CDR3 sequence is 15 residues long. The CDR3 is CASSPRGTAGYGYTF. The CDR3 DNA is TGTGCCAGTAGTCCTAGGGGGACAGCGGGCTATGGCTACACCTTC. Together with reference TRBV19 and TRBJ1-2, the CDR3 gives the full variable domain: DGGITQSPKYLFRKEGQNVTLSCEQNLNHDAMYWYRQDPGQGLRLIYYSQIVNDFQKGDIAEGYSVSREKKESFPLTVTSAQKNPTAFYLCASSPRGTAGYGYTFGSGTRLTVV.

This chain uses TRBV5-6 with TRBJ2-5; 10 bases align to TRBD1. CDR3 length: 15 residues. Germline CDR1 SGHDT, CDR2 YYEEEE. Losses at the gene ends were 4 bases for V and 4 bases for J; bases not matched to a gene: 7. The CDR3 DNA is TGTGCCAGCAGCGGGGGACAGGGGAAGAGAGAGACCCAGTACTTC. Translating it yields CASSGGQGKRETQYF.

CDR3 sequence (DNA): TGTGCCAGCAGTTACGGAATAGGGGGTGGCTACACCTTC. Amino acid sequence: CASSYGIGGGYTF. The chain has TRBV6-5 and TRBJ1-2, with D possibly matching TRBD1 (6 bases). CDR1 is MNHEY and CDR2 is SVGAGI in the germline V gene. CDR3 length equals 13 residues. Trimming removed 2 bases from V and 7 bases from J, with 11 bases in between.

The V and J genes are TRBV6-5 and TRBJ2-5; D uncertain. Per the germline V gene, CDR1 is MNHEY and CDR2 is SVGAGI. Trimming removed 4 bases at V and 6 bases at J, with 12 bases between. The CDR3 has 13 residues. The DNA for the CDR3 is TGTGCCAGCAGTTTGTCCGGGCGAAAGACCCAGTACTTC. It is translated as CASSLSGRKTQYF.

The chain uses TRBV5-1 and TRBJ2-1, with D possibly being TRBD2 (7 bases). V lost 2 bases and J 9 bases, leaving 18 bases between the germline ends. Germline V CDR1 and CDR2: SGHRS, YFSETQ. The CDR3 covers 15 residues. CDR3 bases: TGCGCCAGCAGCTTTACTCGCGGGGGCGGGGGTGAGCAGTTCTTC. The encoded protein is CASSFTRGGGGEQFF.

The rearrangement links TRBV6-2 or TRBV6-3 to TRBJ1-5; weak D call: TRBD1 (5 bases). CDR3 length equals 16 residues. In germline, CDR1 is MNHEY, CDR2 SVGEGT. The V and J ends lost 0 bases and 6 bases respectively, with 15 bases between them. This chain's CDR3 is CASSYSSGQGFQPQHF. The CDR3 region has the DNA TGTGCCAGCAGTTACTCTTCAGGGCAGGGTTTTCAGCCCCAGCATTTT.

The genes are TRBV9 and TRBJ1-1, with a tentative D call TRBD1 (5 bases). Trimming cost V 1 base and J 0 bases, with 16 bases left between them. The CDR3 covers 17 residues. Germline CDR1 is SGDLS and CDR2 is YYNGEE. In DNA form, the CDR3 reads TGTGCCAGCAGCGTACCAGAAAGGGACCCTATGAACACTGAAGCTTTCTTT. This codes for CASSVPERDPMNTEAFF. The variable domain in full, completed from reference TRBV9 and TRBJ1-1, reads DSGVTQTPKHLITATGQRVTLRCSPRSGDLSVYWYQQSLDQGLQFLIQYYNGEERAKGNILERFSAQQFPDLHSELNLSSLELGDSALYFCASSVPERDPMNTEAFFGQGTRLTVV.